This T cell receptor (beta chain) came from a study of T cell responses to AZD1222 COVID-19 vaccine. Points from the study as a whole: Epitopes outside B.1.351 and B.1.1.7 mutated regions reportedly drew nearly half of spike TCRs.

The CDR3 is 16 residues long. Germline V gene sequence: CDR1 LGHDT, CDR2 YNNKEL (reference sequence). V lost 1 base, J lost 5 bases, and 17 bases lay in between. Profiling relied on immunoSEQ multiplex PCR, and the TCRdb table lists in-frame clones only, not all of them. The table records 75,000 to 80,000 clones, around 80% of them present only once. As concerns this clone: The antigen is not known.

The chain combines TRBV3-1 (or the pseudogene TRBV3-2) with TRBJ1-2; D is perhaps TRBD1 (5 bases). This sample comprised peripheral blood, obtained 28 days after the second dose of the MenACWY control vaccine. The receptor comes from an adult who received the MenACWY meningococcal vaccine as a control. The CDR3 DNA is TGTGCCAGCAGCCAAGGGGCAGGGCTTCCCCTTTATGGCTACACCTTC. Protein sequence: CASSQGAGLPLYGYTF.